This T cell receptor (beta chain) was identified in a study of blood T cell repertoires in COVID-19. Study-level background: Whether acute or convalescent, the COVID-19 samples came from the United States, Italy and Spain. In each case, the material was cDNA or gDNA derived from T cells, B-cell-depleted T cells, or PBMCs.

The CDR3 contains 13 residues. CDR1 SGHNT and CDR2 YYREEE come from the germline V gene (reference sequence). Losses at the gene ends were 1 base for V and 5 bases for J; bases not matched to a gene: 1. In the original processing: Amplification from reference gene primers served as the basis for estimated nucleated cell counts. Profiled with immunoSEQ multiplex PCR; TCRdb holds only in-frame clones, not every one. V and J calls and clone size are given by that table; D and trimming were obtained from the DNA. The top ten clones hold about 39% of a sample with about 150,000 clones, approximately 80% of them seen once.

The rearrangement joins TRBV5-4 to TRBJ1-1, with 8 positions matching TRBD1. The receptor comes from a human donor in a cohort sampled during active COVID-19. The sample comprised peripheral blood. The CDR3: CASSLTGGTEAFF. In DNA form, the CDR3 reads TGTGCCAGCAGCTTGACAGGGGGAACTGAAGCTTTCTTT. The complete variable domain, with remaining parts taken from reference TRBV5-4 and TRBJ1-1, reads ETGVTQSPTHLIKTRGQQVTLRCSSQSGHNTVSWYQQALGQGPQFIFQYYREEENGRGNFPPRFSGLQFPNYSSELNVNALELDDSALYLCASSLTGGTEAFFGQGTRLTVV.